The sequence of this T cell receptor (beta chain) was determined in a study of T cells in Graves' hyperthyroidism and ophthalmopathy. V gave up 6 bases and J gave up 8 bases, with 14 bases separating them. This CDR3 spans 12 amino acids. Germline V lookup: CDR1 SQVTM, CDR2 ANQGSEA. Fresh peripheral blood, under 13 ml, was the source of the PBMCs. TCR beta CDR3 region amplification was performed from RNA transcripts. A set of HTBI primers served as the primers for a first-round RT-PCR of the TCR CDR3. TCRdb recomputed calls from the multiplex PCR reads with MiXCR, one row per CDR3 protein. The table shows around 300,000 distinct CDR3 sequences, with less than 30% occurring only once. This clonotype appeared many times.

The specimen sequenced was blood. The genes are TRBV29-1 and TRBJ2-4, with unresolved D. The sequence came from a man in his forties with Graves' hyperthyroidism that later progressed to Graves' ophthalmopathy. CDR3 protein: CSVASLGDIQYF. The CDR3 bases are TGCAGCGTGGCCTCGTTAGGAGACATTCAGTACTTC.